The sequence of this T cell receptor beta chain was determined in a study of blood T cell repertoires in COVID-19. Enrollees, about 18 to 95 years old, lived in about two dozen US areas. Sequencing was performed with immunoSEQ multiplex PCR; in TCRdb, only in-frame clones are kept and a portion is missing. The table includes approximately 450,000 clones, about 90% detected once. Looked up from germline, CDR1 is SEHNR and CDR2 is FQNEAQ (reference sequence). After removal of 3 bases from V and 6 bases from J, the junction contained 9 bases not matched to a gene. The CDR3 covers 16 residues. The specimen sequenced was PBMCs or T cells enriched from blood (not recorded which). The rearrangement links TRBV7-9 to TRBJ1-4, with TRBD1 identical over 8 bases. The receptor's source is a woman under 30 with acute COVID-19. The CDR3 sequence: CASSFPTGAGYEKLFF. In DNA, the CDR3 is TGTGCCAGCAGCTTTCCGACAGGGGCTGGATATGAAAAACTGTTTTTT.